This T cell receptor beta chain came from a study of OX40 agonist ivuxolimab in advanced cancers. Looking at the study overall: Partial responses were seen in three patients, one with hepatocellular carcinoma and two with cutaneous melanoma. Findings and caveats of the study: The investigators did not determine what antigen specificity the expanded peripheral T cells had.

The length of the CDR3 is 14 residues. Trimming took 1 base from V and 6 from J; bases not matched to a gene: 3. CDR1 and CDR2 from the germline V gene are SGDLS and YYNGEE. Points on this clone: As yet, its antigen is unknown.

Baseline, cycle 4 day 1, and cycle 7 day 1 were the blood sampling points. TCRdb's table, derived via immunoSEQ multiplex PCR, lists solely in-frame clones and lacks some. The sample has tens of thousands of clones, 84% seen once. This receptor was identified in an adult with an advanced solid tumor such as melanoma, head and neck, liver or kidney cancer. The rearrangement uses TRBV9 and TRBJ2-7; 11 nucleotides agree with TRBD1. The specimen comprised CD4+ or CD8+ T cells sorted from blood, sampled in a trial of the OX40 agonist ivuxolimab. CDR3 nucleotide sequence: TGTGCCAGCAGCGTACAGGGACAGGGGGGCGAGCAGTACTTC. Its protein is CASSVQGQGGEQYF.